The sequence of this TCR beta chain was determined in a study of long-term antiretroviral therapy in people with HIV. It was version v3.0 of the immunoSEQ assay that was run at survey level. TCRdb keeps only in-frame clones here, not all; method: immunoSEQ multiplex PCR. The data hold about 21,000 clones, with roughly 91% observed a single time. Whole-study findings and limits: Collection of the blood took place between about 2003 and 2017. The ART regimens in use then may have been less effective than current ones. The data indicate that diversity increased after ART but remained below transplant donor controls.

The V gene's germline CDR1 is SGHNT and CDR2 YYREEE (reference sequence). CDR3 length equals 14 residues. Trimming removed 4 bases from V and 4 bases from J, with 15 bases in between. About this clone: The antigen is undetermined.

From each donor, at least one pre-ART PBMC sample and at least two post-ART PBMC samples were obtained. Every HIV-positive participant received treatment in the United States. The TCR originated in a man between 60 and 70 years old with HIV. The chain joins TRBV5-4 to TRBJ2-7; a possible D gene is TRBD1 (5 bases). Sequences were derived from unsorted PBMCs, sampled 2.3 years after starting antiretroviral therapy. The CDR3 reads CASSHGQDQYEQYF. The CDR3 DNA follows: TGTGCCAGCAGCCACGGACAAGATCAATACGAGCAGTACTTC.